The next 17 T cell receptor beta chains were all read from a single sample in a study of T cells in Graves' hyperthyroidism and ophthalmopathy. RNA transcripts gave rise to amplified TCR beta CDR3 regions. When the TCR CDR3 underwent first-round RT-PCR, the HTBI primer set was used. TCRdb fed the multiplex PCR reads into MiXCR, producing one record per CDR3 protein. The profile shows approximately 510,000 distinct CDR3 sequences, less than 25% of them singletons. Sequencing input: blood. The receptors originated from a man between 18 and 35 years old with Graves' hyperthyroidism.

This chain connects TRBV30 to TRBJ1-5, with D unclear. The germline V gene encodes CDR1 GTSNPN and CDR2 SVGIG (reference sequence). The CDR3 has 12 amino acids. Between the trimmed V and J ends, which lost 0 bases and 8 bases, there was a span of 8 bases. The DNA for the CDR3 is TGTGCCTGGAGTGTACTTGGTAAGCCCCAGCATTTT. As protein: CAWSVLGKPQHF. Full variable domain (rest looked up from reference TRBV30 and TRBJ1-5): SQTIHQWPATLVQPVGSPLSLECTVEGTSNPNLYWYRQAAGRGLQLLFYSVGIGQISSEVPQNLSASRPQDRQFILSSKKLLLSDSGFYLCAWSVLGKPQHFGDGTRLSIL.

This clonotype was observed at least ten times. V is TRBV2 and J is TRBJ2-7; D possibly corresponds to TRBD1 (5 bases). V lost 4 bases to trimming and J lost 6 bases, with 13 bases between them. CDR3 length equals 13 residues. The V gene's germline CDR1 is SNHLY and CDR2 FYNNEI. Here the CDR3 reads CASSVLEQGEQYF. DNA of the CDR3: TGTGCCAGCAGTGTTCTGGAGCAGGGCGAGCAGTACTTC. Full variable domain (rest looked up from reference TRBV2 and TRBJ2-7): EPEVTQTPSHQVTQMGQEVILRCVPISNHLYFYWYRQILGQKVEFLVSFYNNEISEKSEIFDDQFSVERPDGSNFTLKIRSTKLEDSAMYFCASSVLEQGEQYFGPGTRLTVT.

The chain recombines TRBV27 with TRBJ2-7, with TRBD1 matching 8 bases. Per germline, CDR1 MNHEY and CDR2 SMNVEV (reference sequence). J was trimmed by 7 bases and V by 6 bases; bases with no gene match: 8. This CDR3 has 13 residues. CDR3 DNA sequence: TGTGCCAGCAGCCCGGCCAGGGGGCGAGAGCAGTACTTC. Its protein product is CASSPARGREQYF.

The rearrangement joins TRBV19 to TRBJ2-7; D is uncertain. The germline CDR1 and CDR2 sequences are LNHDA and SQIVND (reference sequence). Between the trimmed V and J ends, which lost 3 bases and 5 bases, there was a span of 11 bases. The CDR3 runs to 13 residues. In nucleotides, the CDR3 is TGTGCCAGTAGTATTTCCCCGGGTAACGAGCAGTACTTC. Encoded protein: CASSISPGNEQYF.

This clonotype was observed a few times. V usage is TRBV28 and J usage is TRBJ1-3; perhaps TRBD1 as D (5 bases). This CDR3 region has 16 residues. V shed 3 bases and J shed 0 bases, with 12 bases lying between them. CDR1 MDHEN and CDR2 SYDVKM come from the germline V gene. CDR3 nucleotide sequence: TGTGCCAGCAGTTTCCCCAGGGACTACTCTGGAAACACCATATATTTT. Translated: CASSFPRDYSGNTIYF.

This chain connects TRBV6-1 to TRBJ1-2, with D perhaps TRBD1 (5 bases). The CDR3 sequence is 14 residues long. The germline CDR1 and CDR2 sequences are MNHNS and SASEGT. The germline V and J ends were trimmed by 6 bases and 4 bases, with 15 bases remaining between them. This chain's CDR3 is CASSQAGRGYGYTF. CDR3 nucleotide sequence: TGTGCCAGCAGCCAAGCAGGGCGCGGCTATGGCTACACCTTC.

This clonotype occurred many times. The J gene is TRBJ1-2, the V gene TRBV9; D unclear. Germline V gene sequence: CDR1 SGDLS, CDR2 YYNGEE. Trimming stripped 0 bases from V and 0 bases from J, with 6 bases between. The length of the CDR3 is 14 residues. This CDR3 reads CASSVGDANYGYTF. The CDR3, as DNA: TGTGCCAGCAGCGTAGGAGATGCTAACTATGGCTACACCTTC.

This chain connects TRBV25-1 to TRBJ1-2; TRBD1 aligns across 7 bases. The CDR3 extends over 20 amino acids. Germline V gene lookup returns CDR1 MGHDK and CDR2 SYGVNS. V gave up 5 bases and J gave up 2 bases; unmatched junction bases: 23. DNA for the CDR3: TGTGCCAGCAGTCCCCATGCCATGGGGGGGCCGGGACAGAAAAACTATGGCTACACCTTC. This encodes CASSPHAMGGPGQKNYGYTF.

This clonotype was recorded at least ten times. The rearrangement links TRBV20-1 to TRBJ2-2, with 9 positions matching TRBD2. The V and J ends lost 5 bases and 5 bases, in that order; junction bases with no gene match: 6. CDR1 and CDR2 from the germline V gene are DFQATT and SNEGSKA (reference sequence). The CDR3 is 14 residues long. The CDR3 coding sequence is TGCAGTGCTGCCGGGACTAGCCAAACCGGGGAGCTGTTTTTT. Residues: CSAAGTSQTGELFF.

This clonotype was recorded at least ten times. The V and J genes are TRBV28 and TRBJ2-7; D is unclear. Trimming cost V 4 bases and J 8 bases, with 12 bases left between them. Germline V gives CDR1 MDHEN, CDR2 SYDVKM. This CDR3 region has 12 residues. This chain's CDR3 is CASSSRLRQQYF. CDR3 coding DNA: TGTGCCAGCAGTTCCCGACTCCGACAGCAGTACTTC.

Of note for this clonotype: A much larger clone differs from this one at a single base, so this may be a read error. The chain joins TRBV28 to TRBJ2-7, with a tentative D call TRBD1 (6 bases). The CDR3 consists of 16 residues. Germline CDR1 is MDHEN and CDR2 is SYDVKM. This CDR3 reads CASSFRSPGQSLHEDF. As DNA, the CDR3 is TGTGCCAGCAGTTTTAGATCACCCGGACAGAGCTTACACGAGGACTTC.

Many counts were recorded for this clonotype. DNA for the CDR3: TGTGCCAGCAGCTCCCCCCCCTCGGAGACCCAGTACTTC. Translated: CASSSPPSETQYF. The rearrangement joins TRBV7-2 to TRBJ2-5, with unresolved D. The CDR3 has 13 amino acids. With 4 bases removed from V and 5 bases from J, the gap between germline ends came to 11 bases. Germline values: CDR1 SGHTA, CDR2 FQGNSA.

This clonotype was observed at least ten times. The gene calls are TRBV2 and TRBJ1-5, with no clear D. Germline V gives CDR1 SNHLY, CDR2 FYNNEI. The CDR3 totals 14 residues. Trimming stripped 6 bases from V and 1 base from J, with 10 bases between. CDR3 sequence reads: CASRASLSNQPQHF. CDR3 nucleotides: TGTGCCAGCAGAGCAAGTTTGAGCAATCAGCCCCAGCATTTT.

This clonotype has just one count. The J gene is TRBJ2-7, the V gene TRBV7-2; 7 bases map to TRBD1. Germline CDR1 SGHTA, CDR2 FQGNSA. This CDR3 spans 14 amino acids. The V gene end was trimmed by 1 base and the J gene end by 5 bases; junction bases not matched to a gene: 5. The CDR3 sequence is CASSLGTGRNEQYF. The CDR3 DNA sequence: TGTGCCAGCAGCTTAGGGACAGGTCGTAACGAGCAGTACTTC.

This clonotype was picked up many times. The CDR3 is CAIGQGTQPQHF. The CDR3 DNA follows: TGTGCCATCGGACAGGGGACTCAGCCCCAGCATTTT. This chain joins TRBV24-1 and TRBJ1-5, with 9 positions matching TRBD1. The CDR3 runs to 12 residues. CDR1 is KGHDR, CDR2 SFDVKD, per germline. After removal of 11 bases from V and 6 bases from J, the junction contained 4 bases not matched to a gene.

This clonotype was counted many times. This chain joins TRBV25-1 and TRBJ2-7; 8 bases line up with TRBD1. This CDR3 comprises 14 residues. Unmatched junction bases numbered 11, after V lost 8 bases and J lost 5 bases. Germline V gene data show CDR1 as MGHDK and CDR2 as SYGVNS. The CDR3 DNA reads TGTGCCAGCGGCGGGACAGGACTTGGAAACGAGCAGTACTTC. It codes for CASGGTGLGNEQYF.

In this sample, this clonotype turned up many times. V usage is TRBV24-1 and J usage is TRBJ1-1; D unclear. CDR3 length: 15 residues. The V end was cut by 2 bases, the J end by 1 base, with 10 bases between. CDR1 is KGHDR, CDR2 SFDVKD, per germline. This CDR3 reads CATSDWRGQNTEAFF. The DNA of the CDR3 is TGTGCCACCAGTGATTGGAGAGGGCAGAACACTGAAGCTTTCTTT.